This entry features one T cell receptor (beta chain) sequence. Its antigen is undetermined. This entry belongs to a study of PD-1 blockade in classical Hodgkin lymphoma. Study results and caveats: What drove the repertoire differences, possibly disease activity or prior therapy, has not been defined. Compared with healthy donors, newly diagnosed patients reportedly showed lower baseline TCR diversity.

Sample time point: newly diagnosed, previously untreated cHL patient sample. Magnetic depletion of unwanted cells isolated CD4+ T cells from thawed PBMCs. Comparison came from newly diagnosed, untreated classical Hodgkin lymphoma PBMCs. TCRdb's table, derived via immunoSEQ multiplex PCR, lists solely in-frame clones and lacks some. The repertoire includes some 30,000 clones, about 85% of them detected once, and around 1.3% sits in the top ten. The sequence derives from a human donor with classical Hodgkin lymphoma. Sequenced sample: CD4+ T cells from blood.

CDR3 sequence: CASSQDRRWGGYTF. CDR3 in DNA: TGTGCCAGCAGCCAAGATCGGAGGTGGGGTGGCTACACCTTC. The V and J genes are TRBV14 and TRBJ1-2; D not resolved. The CDR3 has 14 residues. The germline V and J ends were trimmed by 0 bases and 7 bases, with 12 bases remaining between them. CDR1 and CDR2 (germline): SGHDN, FVKESK.